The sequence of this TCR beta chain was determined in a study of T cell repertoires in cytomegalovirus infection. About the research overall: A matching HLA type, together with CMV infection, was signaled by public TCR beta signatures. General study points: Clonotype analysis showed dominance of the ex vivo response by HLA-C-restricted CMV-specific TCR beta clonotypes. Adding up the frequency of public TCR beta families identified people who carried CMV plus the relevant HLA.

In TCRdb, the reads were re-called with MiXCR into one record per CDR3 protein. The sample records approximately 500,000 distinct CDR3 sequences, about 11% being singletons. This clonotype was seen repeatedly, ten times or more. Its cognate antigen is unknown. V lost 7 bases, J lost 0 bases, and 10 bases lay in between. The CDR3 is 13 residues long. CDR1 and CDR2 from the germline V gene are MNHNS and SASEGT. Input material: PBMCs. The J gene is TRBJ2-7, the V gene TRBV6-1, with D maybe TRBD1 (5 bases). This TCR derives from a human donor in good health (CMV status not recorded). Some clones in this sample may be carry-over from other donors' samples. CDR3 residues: CASKRGTSYEQYF. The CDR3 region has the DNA TGTGCCAGCAAAAGGGGCACCTCCTACGAGCAGTACTTC.